Below are 27 T cell receptor beta chains sequenced from a single sample in a study of radiation and T cells in renal cell carcinoma. Data came from immunoSEQ multiplex PCR; TCRdb stores just in-frame clones and leaves some out. The table includes about 150,000 clones, 88% detected once. Documented time point: baseline pretreatment blood. Treatment of the sample: 15 Gy SBRT to primary tumor, nephrectomy 4 weeks later. Sample: blood, taken from a patient whose treatment included radiotherapy and nephrectomy. Every receptor here comes from a woman in her 70s with renal cell carcinoma.

V gene TRBV6-6 combines with J gene TRBJ2-7, with a tentative D call TRBD1 (5 bases). The CDR3 has 13 amino acids. Germline CDR1 is MNHNY and CDR2 is SVGAGI (reference sequence). The V and J ends lost 6 bases and 3 bases respectively, with 12 bases between them. The CDR3 DNA sequence: TGTGCCAGCAGCCCCTTAGGGGACTACGAGCAGTACTTC. It specifies CASSPLGDYEQYF.

Regarding this clone: The sample contains more than one DNA sequence encoding this CDR3. The chain is built from TRBV9 and TRBJ2-3, with D unresolved. The V gene's germline CDR1 is SGDLS and CDR2 YYNGEE. The V gene lost 2 bases and the J gene lost 0 bases, with 4 bases spanning the gap. The CDR3 has 13 residues. The CDR3 DNA sequence: TGTGCCAGCAGCGTCCCGAGCACAGATACGCAGTATTTT. Translated, it gives CASSVPSTDTQYF.

The table lists this clone with a count of one. The V gene is TRBV13, the J gene TRBJ2-3, with TRBD1 identical over 7 bases. CDR1 and CDR2 (germline): PRHDT, FYEKMQ (reference sequence). J gave up 3 bases and V 4 bases, and 13 bases lay outside the gene matches. This CDR3 is built from 17 residues. CDR3 in amino acids: CASSSSRQGSRTDTQYF. The CDR3 region has the DNA TGTGCCAGCAGCTCTTCCCGACAGGGAAGTCGGACAGATACGCAGTATTTT.

This clone was recorded once. The rearrangement uses TRBV4-1 and TRBJ1-2; 10 bases line up with TRBD1. In germline, CDR1 is MGHRA, CDR2 YSYEKL. The V segment lost 1 base and the J segment 0 bases; nucleotides outside the gene matches: 2. The CDR3 has 16 amino acids. The CDR3 reads CASSQAGQGSNYGYTF. Here the CDR3 DNA reads TGCGCCAGCAGCCAAGCGGGACAGGGGTCTAACTATGGCTACACCTTC.

The chain employs TRBV7-2 and TRBJ1-5; D possibly corresponds to TRBD1 (6 bases). Between the trimmed V and J ends, which lost 5 bases and 0 bases, there was a span of 11 bases. The germline V gene encodes CDR1 SGHTA and CDR2 FQGNSA. The CDR3 consists of 15 residues. The CDR3 nucleotides are TGTGCCAGCAGCCCGGACAGTAATAGCAATCAGCCCCAGCATTTT. Encoded protein: CASSPDSNSNQPQHF.

The chain is built from TRBV10-3 and TRBJ2-7; D may match TRBD1 or TRBD2 (6 bases each). The CDR3 has 15 amino acids. The V end was cut by 6 bases, the J end by 0 bases, with 15 bases between. CDR1 is ENHRY, CDR2 SYGVKD, per germline. CDR3: CAIRDGGGYSYEQYF. CDR3 DNA sequence: TGTGCCATCAGGGACGGAGGGGGGTACTCCTACGAGCAGTACTTC.

The chain uses TRBV4-3 and TRBJ1-1, with D tentatively TRBD1 (5 bases). The CDR3 sequence is 16 residues long. Trimming took off 1 base at V and 6 bases at J, with 18 bases between the two ends. Germline V CDR1 and CDR2: LGHNA, YSLEER. The CDR3 DNA reads as TGCGCCAGCAGCCAAGCCAACGGGCAGGGCAATGCTGAAGCTTTCTTT. The encoded protein is CASSQANGQGNAEAFF.

The rearrangement uses TRBV7-3 and TRBJ2-1; D is unresolved. The germline V and J ends were trimmed by 5 bases and 10 bases, with 15 bases remaining between them. This CDR3 region has 13 residues. Germline CDR1 and CDR2: SGHTA and FQGTGA. In nucleotides, the CDR3 is TGTGCCAGCAGCCTACGGTCAACATACGAGCAGTTCTTC. Translating it yields CASSLRSTYEQFF.

CDR3 amino acids: CASSIGTSGGFQETQYF. The CDR3 DNA reads as TGTGCCAGTAGTATAGGAACTAGCGGGGGTTTCCAAGAGACCCAGTACTTC. The rearrangement joins TRBV19 to TRBJ2-5; 11 bases agree with TRBD2. The junction had 5 bases not matched to a gene; V was cut back by 1 base and J by 1 base. The length of the CDR3 is 17 residues. The V gene's germline CDR1 is LNHDA and CDR2 SQIVND (reference sequence). Using reference TRBV19 and TRBJ2-5 for the parts outside the CDR3, the full variable domain is DGGITQSPKYLFRKEGQNVTLSCEQNLNHDAMYWYRQDPGQGLRLIYYSQIVNDFQKGDIAEGYSVSREKKESFPLTVTSAQKNPTAFYLCASSIGTSGGFQETQYFGPGTRLLVL.

As regards this clone: This sample also contains other DNA sequences that code for the same CDR3. The chain employs TRBV2 and TRBJ2-5; the D gene is possibly TRBD2 (7 bases). CDR1 is SNHLY, CDR2 FYNNEI, per germline. V lost 0 bases to trimming and J lost 2 bases, with 10 bases between them. The CDR3 extends over 15 amino acids. The chain's CDR3 is CASSEARGPQETQYF. In DNA, the CDR3 is TGTGCCAGCAGTGAAGCGCGGGGGCCGCAAGAGACCCAGTACTTC.

The gene calls are TRBV4-3 and TRBJ2-1; TRBD2 aligns across 12 bases. V was pared by 4 bases and J by 6 bases, with 7 bases of the junction left unmatched. The CDR3 sequence is 16 residues long. Germline values: CDR1 LGHNA, CDR2 YSLEER. In nucleotides, the CDR3 is TGCGCCAGCAGCCGCATTGCTAGCGGGGGGGGCAATGAGCAGTTCTTC. Encoded protein: CASSRIASGGGNEQFF.

This clone was recorded once. The V and J genes are TRBV4-2 and TRBJ2-1, with 14 bases identical to TRBD2. The germline CDR1 and CDR2 sequences are LGHNA and YNFKEQ. The CDR3 has 16 residues. After removal of 1 base from V and 7 bases from J, the junction contained 3 bases not matched to a gene. For the CDR3, the DNA is TGTGCCAGCAGCCAAGCCGGGACTAGCGGGGGAAATGAGCAGTTCTTC. Its translation is CASSQAGTSGGNEQFF.

The chain couples TRBV6-5 to TRBJ2-7, with D perhaps TRBD1 (6 bases). The germline CDR1 and CDR2 sequences are MNHEY and SVGAGI. This CDR3 comprises 14 residues. Trimming shortened V by 5 bases and J by 7 bases, and 18 bases separated the two germline ends. The CDR3 reads CASSAGTPRLEQYF. As DNA, the CDR3 is TGTGCCAGCAGTGCCGGGACACCCAGGTTGGAGCAGTACTTC.

J is TRBJ2-5 and V is TRBV18; 7 bases line up with TRBD2. J gave up 3 bases and V 3 bases, and 4 bases lay outside the gene matches. The CDR3 is 14 residues long. Germline V gene data show CDR1 as KGHSH and CDR2 as LQKENI. The CDR3 protein is CASSPKGREETQYF. DNA for the CDR3: TGTGCCAGCTCACCCAAGGGGAGGGAAGAGACCCAGTACTTC.

This clone appeared a few times. This chain connects TRBV28 to TRBJ1-5; D ambiguous. Germline V gives CDR1 MDHEN, CDR2 SYDVKM. The V gene lost 3 bases and the J gene lost 4 bases, with 10 bases spanning the gap. The CDR3 consists of 14 residues. CDR3 amino acids: CASSLARENQPQHF. The DNA of the CDR3 is TGTGCCAGCAGTTTGGCACGCGAGAATCAGCCCCAGCATTTT.

As to this clone: Other DNA sequences in the same sample also yield this CDR3. V is TRBV28 and J is TRBJ1-5; TRBD1 is a possible D gene (6 bases). The CDR3 length is 13 residues. Trimming left V 2 bases short and J 7 bases short, with 9 bases between. The germline V gene has CDR1 MDHEN and CDR2 SYDVKM. CDR3 bases: TGTGCCAGCAGTTTAACAGGGAACCAGCCCCAGCATTTT. Translation: CASSLTGNQPQHF. Combining the CDR3 with reference TRBV28 and TRBJ1-5 gives the whole variable domain DVKVTQSSRYLVKRTGEKVFLECVQDMDHENMFWYRQDPGLGLRLIYFSYDVKMKEKGDIPEGYSVSREKKERFSLILESASTNQTSMYLCASSLTGNQPQHFGDGTRLSIL.

The chain recombines TRBV6-5 with TRBJ2-2; D is uncertain. V was shortened by 6 bases and J by 6 bases, with 8 bases between the two germline ends. The CDR3 covers 12 residues. CDR1 is MNHEY and CDR2 is SVGAGI in the germline V gene. The CDR3 DNA reads TGTGCCAGCAGACTACTCCCCGGGGAGCTGTTTTTT. Residues: CASRLLPGELFF.

This clone was seen once. The V and J genes are TRBV6-6 and TRBJ1-2; 10 bases are a match to TRBD1. CDR1 and CDR2 (germline): MNHNY, SVGAGI (reference sequence). The CDR3 has 13 residues. Trimming removed 6 bases from V and 9 bases from J; junction bases left unmatched: 7. The CDR3 sequence: CASSYDRGLSYTF. The CDR3, as DNA: TGTGCCAGCAGCTACGACAGGGGGCTCAGCTACACCTTC.

This clone was counted once. Sequence at one end of the junction differs from germline and may be a read error. V gene TRBV28 combines with J gene TRBJ2-7; TRBD2 matches 8 bases. Germline lookup yields CDR1 MDHEN and CDR2 SYDVKM. This CDR3 is built from 13 residues. CDR3 bases: TGTGCCAGCAGTTTACCCCCGATAGCGGGGCGATTCTTC. Translating gives CASSLPPIAGRFF.

This clone was counted a single time. The chain combines TRBV9 with TRBJ2-7; TRBD2 is a possible D gene (6 bases). CDR1 is SGDLS and CDR2 is YYNGEE in the germline V gene. V dropped 4 bases and J dropped 2 bases, with 13 bases sitting between them. CDR3 length: 14 amino acids. The CDR3 sequence is CASSPRTGAYEQYF. The CDR3 bases are TGTGCCAGCAGCCCTCGGACGGGGGCCTACGAGCAGTACTTC.

The chain recombines TRBV4-2 with TRBJ2-5; 12 bases are a match to TRBD2. Germline V gene data show CDR1 as LGHNA and CDR2 as YNFKEQ. V lost 0 bases, J lost 6 bases, and 5 bases stayed unmatched. The CDR3 runs to 16 residues. The CDR3 nucleotides are TGTGCCAGCAGCCAAGAGGCTAGCGGGGGGGGGCAGACCCAGTACTTC. Amino acid sequence: CASSQEASGGGQTQYF.

V is TRBV7-2 and J is TRBJ2-3; D remains unclear. V shed 5 bases and J shed 4 bases, with 7 bases lying between them. The CDR3 length is 12 residues. Germline V gives CDR1 SGHTA, CDR2 FQGNSA. The CDR3 region has the DNA TGTGCCAGCAGCAGGATGTCAGATACGCAGTATTTT. Amino acid sequence: CASSRMSDTQYF.

The chain joins TRBV7-2 to TRBJ1-1; D uncertain. The CDR3 is made up of 14 amino acids. Germline-derived CDR1 and CDR2 are SGHTA and FQGNSA. Trimming removed 1 base from V and 1 base from J, with 7 bases in between. CDR3 sequence: CASSLVSRNTEAFF. CDR3 sequence (DNA): TGTGCCAGCAGCTTAGTATCGAGGAACACTGAAGCTTTCTTT.

This chain uses TRBV30 with TRBJ1-1, with a tentative D call TRBD1 (6 bases). V was trimmed by 1 base and J by 6 bases, leaving 15 bases between them. This CDR3 contains 14 residues. Germline lookup yields CDR1 GTSNPN and CDR2 SVGIG (reference sequence). The CDR3 DNA reads TGTGCCTGGAGTGAGCTGGGGGCCAGGGCTGAAGCTTTCTTT. Translation: CAWSELGARAEAFF.

This clone occurred once. This chain uses TRBV6-5 with TRBJ1-4, with D possibly matching TRBD1 (5 bases). Germline V lookup: CDR1 MNHEY, CDR2 SVGAGI. There are 14 residues in the CDR3. V was cut by 6 bases and J by 6 bases, with 14 bases left in between. The CDR3 region is CASRSGGVDEKLFF. The DNA for the CDR3 is TGTGCCAGCAGATCGGGAGGGGTAGATGAAAAACTGTTTTTT.

This chain links TRBV28 with TRBJ2-5; 7 bases line up with TRBD2. The CDR3 is 13 amino acids. The V gene end was trimmed by 7 bases and the J gene end by 5 bases; junction bases not matched to a gene: 7. Per the germline V gene, CDR1 is MDHEN and CDR2 is SYDVKM. CDR3 bases: TGTGCCAGCAAGCGGGGTGGGAGGGAGACCCAGTACTTC. Amino acid sequence: CASKRGGRETQYF.

A few counts support this clone. The rearrangement links TRBV29-1 to TRBJ1-1; unclear D gene. Germline CDR1 reads SQVTM; CDR2 reads ANQGSEA. V shed 5 bases and J shed 1 base, with 5 bases lying between them. The CDR3 is made up of 11 amino acids. Written as DNA, the CDR3 is TGCAGCGTTCGACCGAACACTGAAGCTTTCTTT. Protein sequence: CSVRPNTEAFF.